This TCR beta chain was captured by sequencing in a study of OX40 agonist ivuxolimab in advanced cancers. In the study overall: Those enrolled were about 82% male, with a mean age of approximately 60 years and ages from 23 to 79. In three patients, partial responses were observed, one with hepatocellular carcinoma and two with cutaneous melanoma. Points from the study as a whole: Relative to CD4+, CD8+ T cells held more expanded clones on average.

Notes on this clone: The antigen is undetermined.

The CDR3 sequence is 12 residues long. Germline CDR1 is MDHEN and CDR2 is SYDVKM. Trimming took off 5 bases at V and 8 bases at J, with 10 bases between the two ends. Some clones are missing from TCRdb's copy, which holds only in-frame ones; the method was immunoSEQ multiplex PCR. The sample has around 13,000 clones, about 68% seen once. It was autoimmune disease history or systemic immunosuppression that excluded patients. The chain recombines TRBV28 with TRBJ2-1; D gene ambiguous. Sequenced material: CD4+ or CD8+ T cells sorted from blood, taken in a trial of the OX40 agonist ivuxolimab. The clonotype originates from an adult with an advanced solid tumor such as melanoma, head and neck, liver or kidney cancer. The CDR3 nucleotides are TGTGCCAGCAGTCTACAGAGAGATGAGCAGTTCTTC. This gives the protein CASSLQRDEQFF.